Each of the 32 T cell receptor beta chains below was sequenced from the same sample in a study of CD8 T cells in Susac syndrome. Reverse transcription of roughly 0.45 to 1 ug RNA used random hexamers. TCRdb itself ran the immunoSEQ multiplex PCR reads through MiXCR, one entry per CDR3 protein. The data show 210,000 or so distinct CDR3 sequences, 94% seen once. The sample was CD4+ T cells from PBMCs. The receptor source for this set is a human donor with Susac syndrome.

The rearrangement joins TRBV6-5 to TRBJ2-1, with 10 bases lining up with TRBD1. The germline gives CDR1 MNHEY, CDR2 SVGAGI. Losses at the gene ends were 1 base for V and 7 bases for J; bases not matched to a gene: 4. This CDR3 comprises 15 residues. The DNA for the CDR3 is TGTGCCAGCAGTTACTGGGGGACAGGGGAGAATGAGCAGTTCTTC. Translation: CASSYWGTGENEQFF.

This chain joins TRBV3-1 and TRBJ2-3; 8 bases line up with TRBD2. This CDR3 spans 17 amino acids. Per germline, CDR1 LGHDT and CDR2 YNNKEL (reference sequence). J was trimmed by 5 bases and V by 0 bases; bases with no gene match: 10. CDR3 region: CASSQEDGGALRDTQYF. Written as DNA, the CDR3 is TGTGCCAGCAGCCAAGAGGACGGGGGGGCCTTGAGAGATACGCAGTATTTT.

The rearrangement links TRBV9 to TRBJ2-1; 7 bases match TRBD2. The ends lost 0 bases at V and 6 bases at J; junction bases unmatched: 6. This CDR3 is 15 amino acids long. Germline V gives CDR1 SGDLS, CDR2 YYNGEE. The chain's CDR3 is CASSVGGGSRNEQFF. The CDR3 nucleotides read TGTGCCAGCAGCGTAGGGGGGGGGTCCCGCAATGAGCAGTTCTTC.

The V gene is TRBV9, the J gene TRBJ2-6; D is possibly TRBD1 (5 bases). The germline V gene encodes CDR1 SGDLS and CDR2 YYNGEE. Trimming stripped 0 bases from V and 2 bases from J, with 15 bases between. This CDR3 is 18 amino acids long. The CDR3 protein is CASSVDQGLLAGANVLTF. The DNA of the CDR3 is TGTGCCAGCAGCGTAGACCAGGGCCTGCTCGCTGGGGCCAACGTCCTGACTTTC.

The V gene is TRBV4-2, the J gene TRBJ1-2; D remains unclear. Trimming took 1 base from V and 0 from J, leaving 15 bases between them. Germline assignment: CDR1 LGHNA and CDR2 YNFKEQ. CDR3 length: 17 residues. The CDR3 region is CASSQVSGQAANYGYTF. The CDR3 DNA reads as TGTGCCAGCAGCCAAGTTTCCGGCCAGGCAGCTAACTATGGCTACACCTTC.

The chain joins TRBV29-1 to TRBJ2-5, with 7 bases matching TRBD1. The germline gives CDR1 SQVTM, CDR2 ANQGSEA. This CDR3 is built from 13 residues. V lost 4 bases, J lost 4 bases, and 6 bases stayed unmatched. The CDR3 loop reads CSVVRQGVETQYF. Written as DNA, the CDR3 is TGCAGCGTTGTAAGACAGGGAGTAGAGACCCAGTACTTC.

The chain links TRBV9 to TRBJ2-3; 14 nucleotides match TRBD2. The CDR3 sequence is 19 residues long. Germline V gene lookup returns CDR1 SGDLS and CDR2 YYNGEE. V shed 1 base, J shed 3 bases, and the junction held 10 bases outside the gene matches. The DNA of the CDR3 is TGTGCCAGCAGCGTACCGACGGGACTAGCGGGGGCCCTTACAGATACGCAGTATTTT. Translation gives CASSVPTGLAGALTDTQYF. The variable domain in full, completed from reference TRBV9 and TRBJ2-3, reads DSGVTQTPKHLITATGQRVTLRCSPRSGDLSVYWYQQSLDQGLQFLIQYYNGEERAKGNILERFSAQQFPDLHSELNLSSLELGDSALYFCASSVPTGLAGALTDTQYFGPGTRLTVL.

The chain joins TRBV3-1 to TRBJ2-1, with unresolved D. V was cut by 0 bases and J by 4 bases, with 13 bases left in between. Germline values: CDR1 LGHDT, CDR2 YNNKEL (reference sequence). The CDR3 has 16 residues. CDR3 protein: CASSQDLSSAYNEQFF. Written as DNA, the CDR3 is TGTGCCAGCAGCCAAGATTTGTCCAGCGCGTACAATGAGCAGTTCTTC.

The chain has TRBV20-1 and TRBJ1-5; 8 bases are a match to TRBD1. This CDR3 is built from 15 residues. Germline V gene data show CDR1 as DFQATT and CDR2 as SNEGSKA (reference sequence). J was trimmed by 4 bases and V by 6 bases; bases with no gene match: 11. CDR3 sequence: CSAQTGADGNQPQHF. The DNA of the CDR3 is TGCAGTGCCCAGACAGGGGCGGATGGGAATCAGCCCCAGCATTTT.

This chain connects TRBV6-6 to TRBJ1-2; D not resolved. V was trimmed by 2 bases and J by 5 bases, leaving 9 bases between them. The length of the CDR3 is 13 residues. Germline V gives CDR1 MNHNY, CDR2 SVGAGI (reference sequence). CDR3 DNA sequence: TGTGCCAGCAGTTACGCCCCGGAGTATGGCTACACCTTC. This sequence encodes CASSYAPEYGYTF.

CDR3 in DNA: TGTGCCAGCAGACCCGAGCCAGGGGGCAACTATGGCTACACCTTC. Translating gives CASRPEPGGNYGYTF. V and J are TRBV5-8 and TRBJ1-2; 8 positions match TRBD1. Trimming cost V 5 bases and J 2 bases; bases outside gene matches: 8. The CDR3 spans 15 residues. Germline values: CDR1 SGHTS, CDR2 YDEGEE.

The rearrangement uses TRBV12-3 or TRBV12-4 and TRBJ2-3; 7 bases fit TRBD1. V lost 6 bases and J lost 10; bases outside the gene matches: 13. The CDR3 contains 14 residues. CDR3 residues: CASRDTGALGAQYF. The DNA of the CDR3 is TGTGCCAGCAGGGATACAGGGGCCTTGGGCGCGCAGTATTTT.

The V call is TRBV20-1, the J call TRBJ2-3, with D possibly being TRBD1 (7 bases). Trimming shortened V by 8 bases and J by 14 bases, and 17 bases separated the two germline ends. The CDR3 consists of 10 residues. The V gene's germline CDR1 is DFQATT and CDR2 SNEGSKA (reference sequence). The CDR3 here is CSSGQGGVYF. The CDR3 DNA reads TGCAGTTCCGGGCAGGGGGGCGTGTATTTT.

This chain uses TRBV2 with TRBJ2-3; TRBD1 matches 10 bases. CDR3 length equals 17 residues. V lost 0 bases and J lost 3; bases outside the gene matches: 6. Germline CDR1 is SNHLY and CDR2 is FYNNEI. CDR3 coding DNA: TGTGCCAGCAGTGAAGCGCGGGGACAGGGGTGGACAGATACGCAGTATTTT. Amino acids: CASSEARGQGWTDTQYF.

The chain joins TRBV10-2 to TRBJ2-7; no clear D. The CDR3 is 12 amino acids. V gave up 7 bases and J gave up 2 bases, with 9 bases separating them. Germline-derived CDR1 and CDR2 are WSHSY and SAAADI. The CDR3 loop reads CASTQEPYEQYF. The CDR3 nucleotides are TGCGCCAGCACGCAGGAGCCCTACGAGCAGTACTTC.

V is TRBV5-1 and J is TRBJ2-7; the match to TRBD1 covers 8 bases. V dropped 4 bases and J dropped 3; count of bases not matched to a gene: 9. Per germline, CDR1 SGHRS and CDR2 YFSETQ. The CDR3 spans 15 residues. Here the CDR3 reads CASSVLGTGLYEQYF. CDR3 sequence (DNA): TGCGCCAGCAGCGTGCTGGGGACAGGACTCTACGAGCAGTACTTC. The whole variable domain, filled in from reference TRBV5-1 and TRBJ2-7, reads KAGVTQTPRYLIKTRGQQVTLSCSPISGHRSVSWYQQTPGQGLQFLFEYFSETQRNKGNFPGRFSGRQFSNSRSEMNVSTLELGDSALYLCASSVLGTGLYEQYFGPGTRLTVT.

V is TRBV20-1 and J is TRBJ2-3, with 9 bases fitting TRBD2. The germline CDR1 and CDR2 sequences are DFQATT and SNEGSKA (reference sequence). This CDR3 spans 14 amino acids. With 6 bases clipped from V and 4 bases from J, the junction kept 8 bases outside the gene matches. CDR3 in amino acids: CSARSGTSSDTQYF. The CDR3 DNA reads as TGCAGTGCCAGATCCGGGACTAGCTCAGATACGCAGTATTTT.

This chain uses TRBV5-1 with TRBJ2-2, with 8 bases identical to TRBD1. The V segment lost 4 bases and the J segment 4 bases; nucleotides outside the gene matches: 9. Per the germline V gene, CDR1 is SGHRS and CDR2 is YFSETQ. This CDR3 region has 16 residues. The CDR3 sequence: CASSVQQGGGTGELFF. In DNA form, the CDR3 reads TGCGCCAGCAGCGTCCAACAGGGGGGCGGCACCGGGGAGCTGTTTTTT.

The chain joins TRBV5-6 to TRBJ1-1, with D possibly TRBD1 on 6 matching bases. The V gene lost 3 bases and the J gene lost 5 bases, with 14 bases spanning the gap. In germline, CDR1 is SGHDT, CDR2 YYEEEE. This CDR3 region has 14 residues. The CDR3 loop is CASSSDPQGTEAFF. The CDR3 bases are TGTGCCAGCAGCTCCGATCCACAGGGAACTGAAGCTTTCTTT.

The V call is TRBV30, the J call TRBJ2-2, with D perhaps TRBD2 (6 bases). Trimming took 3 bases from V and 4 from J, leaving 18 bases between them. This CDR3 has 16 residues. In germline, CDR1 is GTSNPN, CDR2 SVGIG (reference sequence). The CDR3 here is CAWSPIGVGGTGELFF. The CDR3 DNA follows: TGTGCCTGGAGCCCTATTGGGGTCGGGGGCACCGGGGAGCTGTTTTTT.

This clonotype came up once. The CDR3 coding sequence is TGTGCCAGCAGCCACCAGGCAGTCAATCAGCCCCAGCATTTT. It codes for CASSHQAVNQPQHF. The chain recombines TRBV3-1 with TRBJ1-5; no clear D gene. The V and J ends lost 3 bases and 3 bases respectively, with 9 bases between them. CDR1 and CDR2 from the germline V gene are LGHDT and YNNKEL (reference sequence). The CDR3 totals 14 residues. The variable domain in full, with the rest retrieved from reference TRBV3-1 and TRBJ1-5, is DTAVSQTPKYLVTQMGNDKSIKCEQNLGHDTMYWYKQDSKKFLKIMFSYNNKELIINETVPNRFSPKSPDKAHLNLHINSLELGDSAVYFCASSHQAVNQPQHFGDGTRLSIL.

CDR3 loop: CASSLSLGLSSTDTQYF. Here the CDR3 DNA reads TGTGCCAGCAGCTTATCCCTGGGGCTATCTAGCACAGATACGCAGTATTTT. The genes are TRBV7-3 and TRBJ2-3, with a tentative D call TRBD1 (5 bases). This CDR3 has 17 residues. CDR1 and CDR2 from the germline V gene are SGHTA and FQGTGA. V dropped 2 bases and J dropped 0 bases, with 15 bases sitting between them.

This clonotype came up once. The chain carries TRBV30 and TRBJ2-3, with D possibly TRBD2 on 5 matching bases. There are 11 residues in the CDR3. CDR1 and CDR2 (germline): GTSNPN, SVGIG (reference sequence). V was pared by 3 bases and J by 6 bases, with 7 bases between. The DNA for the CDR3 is TGTGCCTGGAGGGGCGGGGATACGCAGTATTTT. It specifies CAWRGGDTQYF.

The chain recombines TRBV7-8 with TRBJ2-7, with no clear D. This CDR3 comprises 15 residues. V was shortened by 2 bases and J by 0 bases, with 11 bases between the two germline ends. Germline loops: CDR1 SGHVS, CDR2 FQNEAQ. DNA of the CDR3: TGTGCCAGCAGCTTACCATCGGTGGGCTCCTACGAGCAGTACTTC. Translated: CASSLPSVGSYEQYF.

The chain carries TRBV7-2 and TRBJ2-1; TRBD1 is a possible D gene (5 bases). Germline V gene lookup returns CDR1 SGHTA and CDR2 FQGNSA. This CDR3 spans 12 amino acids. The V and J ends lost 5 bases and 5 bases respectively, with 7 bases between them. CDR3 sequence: CASSQQDNEQFF. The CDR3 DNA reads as TGTGCCAGCAGCCAACAGGACAATGAGCAGTTCTTC.

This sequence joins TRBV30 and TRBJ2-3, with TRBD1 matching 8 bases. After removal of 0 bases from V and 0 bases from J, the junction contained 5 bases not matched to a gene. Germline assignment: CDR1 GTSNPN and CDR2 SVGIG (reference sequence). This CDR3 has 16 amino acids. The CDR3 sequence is CAWSVLGTGSTDTQYF. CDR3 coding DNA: TGTGCCTGGAGTGTACTCGGGACAGGTAGCACAGATACGCAGTATTTT.

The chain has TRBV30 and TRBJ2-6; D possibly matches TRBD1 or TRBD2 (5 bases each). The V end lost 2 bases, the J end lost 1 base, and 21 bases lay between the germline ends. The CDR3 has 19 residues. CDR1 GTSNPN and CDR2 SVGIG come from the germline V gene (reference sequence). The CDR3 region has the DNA TGTGCCTGGAGTTTATTCGAGCCCGGGACCTATTCTGGGGCCAACGTCCTGACTTTC. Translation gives CAWSLFEPGTYSGANVLTF.

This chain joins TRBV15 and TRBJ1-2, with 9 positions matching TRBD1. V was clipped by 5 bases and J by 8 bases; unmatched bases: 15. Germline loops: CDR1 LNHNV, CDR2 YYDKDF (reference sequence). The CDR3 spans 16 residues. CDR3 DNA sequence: TGTGCCACCAGCCGAACATACCGGACAGGGGAGGCCGGCTACACCTTC. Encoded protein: CATSRTYRTGEAGYTF.

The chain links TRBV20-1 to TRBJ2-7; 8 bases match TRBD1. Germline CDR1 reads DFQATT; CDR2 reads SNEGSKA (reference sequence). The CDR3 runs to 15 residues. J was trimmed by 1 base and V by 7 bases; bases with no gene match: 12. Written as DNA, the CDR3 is TGCAGTGTTATGAACTCAGGGGGCGCGTCCTACGAGCAGTACTTC. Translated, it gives CSVMNSGGASYEQYF.

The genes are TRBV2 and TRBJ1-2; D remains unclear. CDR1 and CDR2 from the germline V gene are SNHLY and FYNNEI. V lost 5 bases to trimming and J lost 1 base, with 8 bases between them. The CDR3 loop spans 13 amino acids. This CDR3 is CASSRTDNYGYTF. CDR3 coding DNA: TGTGCCAGCAGTAGGACGGATAACTATGGCTACACCTTC.

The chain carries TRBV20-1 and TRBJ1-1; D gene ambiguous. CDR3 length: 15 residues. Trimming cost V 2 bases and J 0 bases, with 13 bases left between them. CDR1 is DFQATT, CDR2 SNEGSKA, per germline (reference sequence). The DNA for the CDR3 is TGCAGTGCTAGACCCCACGGAGACATGAACACTGAAGCTTTCTTT. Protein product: CSARPHGDMNTEAFF.

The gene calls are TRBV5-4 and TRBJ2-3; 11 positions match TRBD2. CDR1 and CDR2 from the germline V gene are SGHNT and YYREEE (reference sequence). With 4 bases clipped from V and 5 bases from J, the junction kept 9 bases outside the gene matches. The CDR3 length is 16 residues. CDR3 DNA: TGTGCCAGCAGCCCGAAGACTAGCGGGGTGGTAGATACGCAGTATTTT. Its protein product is CASSPKTSGVVDTQYF.